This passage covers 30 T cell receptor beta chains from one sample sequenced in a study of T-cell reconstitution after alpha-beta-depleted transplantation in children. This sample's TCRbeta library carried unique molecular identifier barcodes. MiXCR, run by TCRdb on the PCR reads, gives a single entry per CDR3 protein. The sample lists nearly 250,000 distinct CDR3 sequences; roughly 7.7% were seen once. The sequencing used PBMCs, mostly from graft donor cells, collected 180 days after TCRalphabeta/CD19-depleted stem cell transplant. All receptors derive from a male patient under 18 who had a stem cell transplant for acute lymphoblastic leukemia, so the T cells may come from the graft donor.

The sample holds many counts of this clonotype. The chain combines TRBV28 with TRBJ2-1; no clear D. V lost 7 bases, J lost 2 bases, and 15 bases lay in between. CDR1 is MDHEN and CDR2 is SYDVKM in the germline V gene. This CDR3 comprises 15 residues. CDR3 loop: CASISSPVPYNEQFF. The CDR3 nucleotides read TGTGCCAGCATTTCCTCACCGGTTCCCTACAATGAGCAGTTCTTC.

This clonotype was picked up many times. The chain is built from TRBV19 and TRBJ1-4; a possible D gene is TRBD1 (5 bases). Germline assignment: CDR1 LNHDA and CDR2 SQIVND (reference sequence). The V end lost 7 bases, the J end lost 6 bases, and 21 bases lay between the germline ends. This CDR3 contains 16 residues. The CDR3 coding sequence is TGTGCCAGTACCCGGTGGGGGACCGCACCGCATGAAAAACTGTTTTTT. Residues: CASTRWGTAPHEKLFF.

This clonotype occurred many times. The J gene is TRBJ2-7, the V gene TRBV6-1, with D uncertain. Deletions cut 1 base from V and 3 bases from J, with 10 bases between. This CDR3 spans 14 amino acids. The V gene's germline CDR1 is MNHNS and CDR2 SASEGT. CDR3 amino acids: CASSEVGDYYEQYF. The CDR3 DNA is TGTGCCAGCAGTGAAGTTGGGGATTACTACGAGCAGTACTTC.

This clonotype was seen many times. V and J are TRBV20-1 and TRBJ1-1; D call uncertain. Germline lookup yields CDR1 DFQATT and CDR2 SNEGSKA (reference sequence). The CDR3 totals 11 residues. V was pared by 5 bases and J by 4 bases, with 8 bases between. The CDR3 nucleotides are TGCAGTGCTCGACAACCCACTGAAGCTTTCTTT. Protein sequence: CSARQPTEAFF.

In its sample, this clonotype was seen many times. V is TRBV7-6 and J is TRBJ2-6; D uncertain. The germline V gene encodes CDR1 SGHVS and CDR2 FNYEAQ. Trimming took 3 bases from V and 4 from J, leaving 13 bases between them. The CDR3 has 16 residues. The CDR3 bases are TGTGCCAGCAGCTTGTTGTGGGATTCCGGGGCCAACGTCCTGACTTTC. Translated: CASSLLWDSGANVLTF.

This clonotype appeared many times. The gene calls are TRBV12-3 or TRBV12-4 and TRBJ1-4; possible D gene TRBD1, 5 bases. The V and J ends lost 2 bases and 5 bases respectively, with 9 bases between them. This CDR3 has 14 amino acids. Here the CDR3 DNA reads TGTGCCAGCAGTTTAAGGGGCGCAAATGAAAAACTGTTTTTT. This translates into CASSLRGANEKLFF.

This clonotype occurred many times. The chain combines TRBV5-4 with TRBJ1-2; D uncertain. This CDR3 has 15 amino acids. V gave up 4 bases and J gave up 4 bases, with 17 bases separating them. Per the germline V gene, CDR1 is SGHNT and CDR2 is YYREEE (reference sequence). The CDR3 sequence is CASSAGYQSLYGYTF. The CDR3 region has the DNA TGTGCCAGCAGCGCCGGATACCAGAGCCTCTATGGCTACACCTTC.

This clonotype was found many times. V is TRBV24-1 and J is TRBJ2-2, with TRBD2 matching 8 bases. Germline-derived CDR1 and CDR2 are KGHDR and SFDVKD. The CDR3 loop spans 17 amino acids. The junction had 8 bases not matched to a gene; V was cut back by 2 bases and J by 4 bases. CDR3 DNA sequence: TGTGCCACCAGTGATTCCCCGGGGGGGGCAGGCACCGGGGAGCTGTTTTTT. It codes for CATSDSPGGAGTGELFF.

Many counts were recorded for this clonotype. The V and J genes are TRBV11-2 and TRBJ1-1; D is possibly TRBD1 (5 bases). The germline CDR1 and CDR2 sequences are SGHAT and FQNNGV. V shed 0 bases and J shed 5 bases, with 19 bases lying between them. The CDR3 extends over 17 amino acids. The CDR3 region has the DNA TGTGCCAGCAGCTTAGATGGTTTTACGAGGGGTCTAACTGAAGCTTTCTTT. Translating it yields CASSLDGFTRGLTEAFF.

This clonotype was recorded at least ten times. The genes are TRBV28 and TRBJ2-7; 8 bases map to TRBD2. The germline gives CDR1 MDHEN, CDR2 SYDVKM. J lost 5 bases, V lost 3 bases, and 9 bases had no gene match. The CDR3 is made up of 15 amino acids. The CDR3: CASSFAGGVRNEQYF. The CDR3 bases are TGTGCCAGCAGTTTTGCCGGGGGGGTTCGAAACGAGCAGTACTTC.

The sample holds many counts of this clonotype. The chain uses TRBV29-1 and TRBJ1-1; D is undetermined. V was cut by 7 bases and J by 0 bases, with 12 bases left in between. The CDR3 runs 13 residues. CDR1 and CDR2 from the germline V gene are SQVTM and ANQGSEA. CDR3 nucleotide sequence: TGCAGCGCAAAGGACGGGTTGAACACTGAAGCTTTCTTT. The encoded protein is CSAKDGLNTEAFF.

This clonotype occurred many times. In DNA, the CDR3 is TGTGCCACCAGCACCGACACCGGGGAGCTGTTTTTT. Its protein product is CATSTDTGELFF. The chain uses TRBV15 and TRBJ2-2; D not resolved. The V gene lost 4 bases and the J gene lost 3 bases, with 3 bases spanning the gap. This CDR3 has 12 amino acids. CDR1 and CDR2 from the germline V gene are LNHNV and YYDKDF (reference sequence).

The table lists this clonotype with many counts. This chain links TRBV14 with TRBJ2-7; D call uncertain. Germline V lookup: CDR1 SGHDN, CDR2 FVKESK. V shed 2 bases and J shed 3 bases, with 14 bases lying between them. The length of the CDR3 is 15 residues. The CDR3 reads CASSQPGLNFYEQYF. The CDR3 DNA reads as TGTGCCAGCAGCCAACCGGGCCTAAACTTCTACGAGCAGTACTTC.

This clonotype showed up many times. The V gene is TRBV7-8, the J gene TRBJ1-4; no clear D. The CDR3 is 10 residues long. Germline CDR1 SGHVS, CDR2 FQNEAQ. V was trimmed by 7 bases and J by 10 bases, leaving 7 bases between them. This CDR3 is CASIPLKLFF. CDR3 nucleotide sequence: TGTGCCAGCATCCCTCTAAAACTGTTTTTT.

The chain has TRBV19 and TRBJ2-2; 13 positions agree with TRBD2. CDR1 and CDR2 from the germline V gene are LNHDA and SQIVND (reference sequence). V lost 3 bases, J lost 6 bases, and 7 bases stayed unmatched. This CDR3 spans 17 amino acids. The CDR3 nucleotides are TGTGCCAGTAGTATCGCGGGACTAGCGGGACACCCCGGGGAGCTGTTTTTT. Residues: CASSIAGLAGHPGELFF.

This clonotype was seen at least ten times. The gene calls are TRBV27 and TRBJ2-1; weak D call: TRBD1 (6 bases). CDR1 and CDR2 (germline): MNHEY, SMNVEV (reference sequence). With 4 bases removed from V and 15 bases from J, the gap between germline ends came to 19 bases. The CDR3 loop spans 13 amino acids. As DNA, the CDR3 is TGTGCCAGCAGTTCGTACCGAGACAGGCCTCCGTTCTTC. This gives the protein CASSSYRDRPPFF.

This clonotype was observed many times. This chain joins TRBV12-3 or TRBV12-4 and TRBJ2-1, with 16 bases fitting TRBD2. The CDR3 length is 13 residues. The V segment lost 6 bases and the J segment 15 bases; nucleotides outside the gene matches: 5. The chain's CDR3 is CASRGLAGGPGFF. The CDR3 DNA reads TGTGCCAGCAGGGGACTAGCGGGAGGGCCGGGGTTCTTC.

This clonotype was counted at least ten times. The CDR3 protein is CSARLGDRGTEAFF. CDR3 nucleotides: TGCAGTGCTAGACTCGGGGACAGGGGAACTGAAGCTTTCTTT. The chain couples TRBV20-1 to TRBJ1-1, with TRBD1 matching over 10 bases. This CDR3 region has 14 residues. J lost 5 bases, V lost 2 bases, and 5 bases had no gene match. The V gene's germline CDR1 is DFQATT and CDR2 SNEGSKA (reference sequence).

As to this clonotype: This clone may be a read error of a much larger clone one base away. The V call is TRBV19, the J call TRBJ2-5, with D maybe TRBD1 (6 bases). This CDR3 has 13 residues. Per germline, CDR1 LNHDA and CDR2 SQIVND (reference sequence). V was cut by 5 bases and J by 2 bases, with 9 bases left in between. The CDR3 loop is CASSGTRQETQYF. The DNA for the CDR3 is TGTGCCAGTAGTGGGACACGTCAAGAGACCCAGTACTTC.

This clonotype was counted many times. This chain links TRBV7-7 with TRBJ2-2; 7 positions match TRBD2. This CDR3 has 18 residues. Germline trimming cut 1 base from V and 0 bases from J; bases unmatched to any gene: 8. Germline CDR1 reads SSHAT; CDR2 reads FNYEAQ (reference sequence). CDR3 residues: CASSLVFPGGTNTGELFF. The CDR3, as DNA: TGTGCCAGCAGCTTAGTATTCCCGGGGGGAACGAACACCGGGGAGCTGTTTTTT.

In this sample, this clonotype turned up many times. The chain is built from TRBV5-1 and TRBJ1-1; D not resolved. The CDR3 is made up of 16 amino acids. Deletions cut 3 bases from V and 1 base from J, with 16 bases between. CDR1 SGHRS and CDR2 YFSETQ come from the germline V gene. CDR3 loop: CASSSPSGSSNTEAFF. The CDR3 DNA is TGCGCCAGCAGCTCCCCCAGCGGGTCATCGAACACTGAAGCTTTCTTT. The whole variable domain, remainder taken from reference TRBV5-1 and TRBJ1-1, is KAGVTQTPRYLIKTRGQQVTLSCSPISGHRSVSWYQQTPGQGLQFLFEYFSETQRNKGNFPGRFSGRQFSNSRSEMNVSTLELGDSALYLCASSSPSGSSNTEAFFGQGTRLTVV.

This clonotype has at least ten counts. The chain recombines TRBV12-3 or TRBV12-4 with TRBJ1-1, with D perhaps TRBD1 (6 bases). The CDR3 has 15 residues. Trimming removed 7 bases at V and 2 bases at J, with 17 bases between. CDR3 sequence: CASNPGAGANTEAFF. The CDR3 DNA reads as TGTGCCAGCAACCCCGGGGCGGGGGCCAACACTGAAGCTTTCTTT.

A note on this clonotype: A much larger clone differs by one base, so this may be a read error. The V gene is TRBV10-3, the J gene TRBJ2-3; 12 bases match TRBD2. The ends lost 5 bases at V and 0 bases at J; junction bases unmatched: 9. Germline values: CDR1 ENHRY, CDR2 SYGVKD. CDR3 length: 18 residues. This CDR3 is CAISLSSGGARSTDTQYF. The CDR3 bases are TGTGCCATCAGTTTGTCTAGCGGGGGGGCCCGTAGCACAGATACGCAGTATTTT.

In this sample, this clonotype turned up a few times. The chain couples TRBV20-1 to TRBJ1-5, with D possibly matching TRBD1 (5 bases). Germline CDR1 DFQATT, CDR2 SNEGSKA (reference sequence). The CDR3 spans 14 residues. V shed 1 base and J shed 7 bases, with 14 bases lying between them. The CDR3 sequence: CSARVSGPLQPQHF. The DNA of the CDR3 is TGCAGTGCTAGAGTGTCAGGGCCGCTCCAGCCCCAGCATTTT.

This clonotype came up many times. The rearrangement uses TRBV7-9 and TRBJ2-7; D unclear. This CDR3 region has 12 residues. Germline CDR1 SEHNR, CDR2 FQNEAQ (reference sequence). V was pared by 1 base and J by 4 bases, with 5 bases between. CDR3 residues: CASSLDEYEQYF. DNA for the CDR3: TGTGCCAGCAGCTTAGACGAGTACGAGCAGTACTTC.

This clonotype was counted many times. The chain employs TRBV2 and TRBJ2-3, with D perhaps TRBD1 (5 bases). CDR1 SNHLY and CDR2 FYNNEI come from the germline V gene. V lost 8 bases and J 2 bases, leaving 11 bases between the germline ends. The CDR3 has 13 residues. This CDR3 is CASEGETTDTQYF. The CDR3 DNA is TGTGCCAGCGAAGGGGAAACCACAGATACGCAGTATTTT. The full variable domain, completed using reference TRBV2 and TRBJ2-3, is EPEVTQTPSHQVTQMGQEVILRCVPISNHLYFYWYRQILGQKVEFLVSFYNNEISEKSEIFDDQFSVERPDGSNFTLKIRSTKLEDSAMYFCASEGETTDTQYFGPGTRLTVL.

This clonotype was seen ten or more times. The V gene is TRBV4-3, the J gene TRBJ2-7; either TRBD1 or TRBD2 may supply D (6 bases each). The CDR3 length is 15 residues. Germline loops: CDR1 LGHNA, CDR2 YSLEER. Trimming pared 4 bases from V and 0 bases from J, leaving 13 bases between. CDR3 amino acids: CASSRGQGGSYEQYF. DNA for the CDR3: TGCGCCAGCAGCCGGGGGCAGGGAGGCTCCTACGAGCAGTACTTC.

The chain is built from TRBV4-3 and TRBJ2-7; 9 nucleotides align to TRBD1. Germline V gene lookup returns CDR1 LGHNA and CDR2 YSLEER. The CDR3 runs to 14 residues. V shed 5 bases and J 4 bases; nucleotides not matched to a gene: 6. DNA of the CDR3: TGCGCCAGCAGCGCCCGACAGGGGGGGTACGAGCAGTACTTC. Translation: CASSARQGGYEQYF.

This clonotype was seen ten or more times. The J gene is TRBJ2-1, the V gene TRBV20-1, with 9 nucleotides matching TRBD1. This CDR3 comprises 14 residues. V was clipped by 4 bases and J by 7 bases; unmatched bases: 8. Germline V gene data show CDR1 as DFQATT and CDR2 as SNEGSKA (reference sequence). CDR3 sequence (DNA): TGCAGTGCTATGGCGGGACAGGGAGGGAATGAGCAGTTCTTC. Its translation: CSAMAGQGGNEQFF.

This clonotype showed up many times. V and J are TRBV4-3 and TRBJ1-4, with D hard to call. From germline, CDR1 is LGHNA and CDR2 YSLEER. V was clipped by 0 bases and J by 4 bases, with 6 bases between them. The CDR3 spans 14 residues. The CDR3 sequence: CASSQDRSNEKLFF. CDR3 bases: TGCGCCAGCAGCCAAGATAGGAGTAATGAAAAACTGTTTTTT.